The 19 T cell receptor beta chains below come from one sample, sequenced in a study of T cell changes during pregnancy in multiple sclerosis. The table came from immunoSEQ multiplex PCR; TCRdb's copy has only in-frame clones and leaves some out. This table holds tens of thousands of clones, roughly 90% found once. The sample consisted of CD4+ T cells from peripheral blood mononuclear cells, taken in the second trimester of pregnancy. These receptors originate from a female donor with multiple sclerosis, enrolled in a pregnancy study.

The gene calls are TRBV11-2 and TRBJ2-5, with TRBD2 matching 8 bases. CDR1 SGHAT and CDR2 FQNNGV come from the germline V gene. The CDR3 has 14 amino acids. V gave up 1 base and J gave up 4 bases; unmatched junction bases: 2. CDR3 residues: CASSLGTSRETQYF. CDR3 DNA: TGTGCCAGCAGCTTAGGGACTAGCCGAGAGACCCAGTACTTC.

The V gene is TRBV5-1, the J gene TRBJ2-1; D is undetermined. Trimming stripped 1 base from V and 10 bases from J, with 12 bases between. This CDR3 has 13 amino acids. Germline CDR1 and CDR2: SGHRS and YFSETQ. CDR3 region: CASSLWWAGEQFF. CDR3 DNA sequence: TGCGCCAGCAGCTTGTGGTGGGCTGGAGAGCAGTTCTTC. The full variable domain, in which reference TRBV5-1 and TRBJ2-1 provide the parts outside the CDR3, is KAGVTQTPRYLIKTRGQQVTLSCSPISGHRSVSWYQQTPGQGLQFLFEYFSETQRNKGNFPGRFSGRQFSNSRSEMNVSTLELGDSALYLCASSLWWAGEQFFGPGTRLTVL.

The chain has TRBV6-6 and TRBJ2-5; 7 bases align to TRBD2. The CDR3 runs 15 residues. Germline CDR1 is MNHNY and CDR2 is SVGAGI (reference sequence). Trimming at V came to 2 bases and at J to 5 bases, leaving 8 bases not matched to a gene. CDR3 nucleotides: TGTGCCAGCAGTTACAGCGGGAAGTGGGTGGAGACCCAGTACTTC. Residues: CASSYSGKWVETQYF.

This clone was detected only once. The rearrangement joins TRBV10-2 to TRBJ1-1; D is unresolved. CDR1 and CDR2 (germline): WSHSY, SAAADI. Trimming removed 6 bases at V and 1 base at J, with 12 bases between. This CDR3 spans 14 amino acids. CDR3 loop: CASSPRVRNTEAFF. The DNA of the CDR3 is TGCGCCAGCAGCCCACGAGTCCGGAACACTGAAGCTTTCTTT.

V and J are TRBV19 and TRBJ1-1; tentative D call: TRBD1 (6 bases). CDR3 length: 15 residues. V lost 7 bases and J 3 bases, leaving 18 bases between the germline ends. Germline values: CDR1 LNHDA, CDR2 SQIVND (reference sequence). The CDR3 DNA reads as TGTGCCAGTACCGCTTGGGGGCAGAGGCACACTGAAGCTTTCTTT. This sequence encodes CASTAWGQRHTEAFF.

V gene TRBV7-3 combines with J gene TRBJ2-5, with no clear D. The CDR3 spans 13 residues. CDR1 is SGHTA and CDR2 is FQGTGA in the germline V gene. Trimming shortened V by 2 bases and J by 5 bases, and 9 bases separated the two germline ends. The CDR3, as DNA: TGTGCCAGCAGCTTAGAGCCGAGGGAGACCCAGTACTTC. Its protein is CASSLEPRETQYF.

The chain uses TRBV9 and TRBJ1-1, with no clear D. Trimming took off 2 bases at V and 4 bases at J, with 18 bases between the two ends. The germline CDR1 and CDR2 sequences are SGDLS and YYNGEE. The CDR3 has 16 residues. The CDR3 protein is CASSVSQGTRGTEAFF. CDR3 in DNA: TGTGCCAGCAGCGTTTCACAAGGAACCCGGGGCACTGAAGCTTTCTTT.

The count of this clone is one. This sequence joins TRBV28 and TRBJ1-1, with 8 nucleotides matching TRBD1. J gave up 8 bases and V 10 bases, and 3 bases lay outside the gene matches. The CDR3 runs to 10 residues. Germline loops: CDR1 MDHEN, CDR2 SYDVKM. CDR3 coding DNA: TGTGCCACAGGGGGCGGGGAAGCTTTCTTT. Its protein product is CATGGGEAFF.

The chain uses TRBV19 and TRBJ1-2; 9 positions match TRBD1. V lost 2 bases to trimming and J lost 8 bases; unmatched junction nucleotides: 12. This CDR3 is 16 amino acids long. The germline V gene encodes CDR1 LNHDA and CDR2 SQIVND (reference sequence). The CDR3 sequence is CASSIHTTGQGLGYTF. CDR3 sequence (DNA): TGTGCCAGTAGTATACACACGACGGGACAGGGACTAGGCTACACCTTC.

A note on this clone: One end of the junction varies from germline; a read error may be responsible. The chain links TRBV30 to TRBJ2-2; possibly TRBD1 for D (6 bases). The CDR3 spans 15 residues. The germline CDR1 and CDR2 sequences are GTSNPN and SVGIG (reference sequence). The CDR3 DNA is TGTGCCTGGAGATTCCTTGGACAGAACGCCGGGGAGCTGTTTTTT. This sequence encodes CAWRFLGQNAGELFF.

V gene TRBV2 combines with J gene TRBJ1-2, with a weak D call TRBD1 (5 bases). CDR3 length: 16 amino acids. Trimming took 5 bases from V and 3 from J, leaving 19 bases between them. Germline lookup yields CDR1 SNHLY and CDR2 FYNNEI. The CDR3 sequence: CASSTDRYGHDYGYTF. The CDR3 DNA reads TGTGCCAGCAGTACTGACCGTTATGGACATGACTATGGCTACACCTTC.

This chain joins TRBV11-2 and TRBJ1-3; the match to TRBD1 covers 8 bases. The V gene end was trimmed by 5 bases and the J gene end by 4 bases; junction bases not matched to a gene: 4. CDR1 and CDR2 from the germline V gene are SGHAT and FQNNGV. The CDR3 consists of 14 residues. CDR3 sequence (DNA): TGTGCCAGCAGCGCCTGGGACAGGGGAAACACCATATATTTT. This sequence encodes CASSAWDRGNTIYF.

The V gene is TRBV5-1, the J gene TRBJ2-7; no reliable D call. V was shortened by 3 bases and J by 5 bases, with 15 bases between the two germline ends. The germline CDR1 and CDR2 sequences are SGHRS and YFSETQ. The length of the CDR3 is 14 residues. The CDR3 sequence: CASSSARPPNEQYF. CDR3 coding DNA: TGCGCCAGCAGCTCTGCGCGGCCCCCCAACGAGCAGTACTTC.

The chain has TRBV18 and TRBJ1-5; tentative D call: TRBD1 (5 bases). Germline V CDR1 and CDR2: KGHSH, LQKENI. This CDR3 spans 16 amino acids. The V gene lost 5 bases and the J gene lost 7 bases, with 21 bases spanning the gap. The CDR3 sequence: CASSSDGTALGQPQHF. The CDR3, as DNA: TGTGCCAGCTCATCAGACGGGACTGCTCTGGGCCAGCCCCAGCATTTT.

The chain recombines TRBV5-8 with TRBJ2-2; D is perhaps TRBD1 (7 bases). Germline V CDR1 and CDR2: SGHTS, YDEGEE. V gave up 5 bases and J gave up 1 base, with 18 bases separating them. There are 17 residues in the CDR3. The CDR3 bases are TGTGCCAGCAGTTACTACAGGGGAGGCTTGAACACCGGGGAGCTGTTTTTT. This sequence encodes CASSYYRGGLNTGELFF.

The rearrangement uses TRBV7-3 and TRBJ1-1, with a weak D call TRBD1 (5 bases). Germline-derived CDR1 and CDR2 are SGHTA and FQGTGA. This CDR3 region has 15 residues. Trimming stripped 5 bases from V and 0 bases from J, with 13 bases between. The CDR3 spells CASSRQGTMNTEAFF. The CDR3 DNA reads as TGTGCCAGCAGCCGCCAGGGTACTATGAACACTGAAGCTTTCTTT.

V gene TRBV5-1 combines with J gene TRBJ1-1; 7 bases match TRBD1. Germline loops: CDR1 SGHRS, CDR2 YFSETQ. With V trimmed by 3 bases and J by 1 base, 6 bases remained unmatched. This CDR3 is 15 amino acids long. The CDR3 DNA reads TGCGCCAGCAGCTCCAAGACAGGGACGAACACTGAAGCTTTCTTT. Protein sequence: CASSSKTGTNTEAFF.

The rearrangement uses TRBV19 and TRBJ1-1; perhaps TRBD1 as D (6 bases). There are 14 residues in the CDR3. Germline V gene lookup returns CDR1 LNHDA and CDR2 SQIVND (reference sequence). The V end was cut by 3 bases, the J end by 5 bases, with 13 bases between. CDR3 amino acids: CASSMAGVGTEAFF. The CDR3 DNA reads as TGTGCCAGTAGTATGGCAGGGGTCGGGACTGAAGCTTTCTTT.

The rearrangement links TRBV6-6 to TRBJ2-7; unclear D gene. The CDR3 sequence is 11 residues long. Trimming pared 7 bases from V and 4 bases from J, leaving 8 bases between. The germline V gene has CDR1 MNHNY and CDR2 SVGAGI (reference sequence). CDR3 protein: CASTSLYEQYF. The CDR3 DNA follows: TGTGCCAGCACCTCCCTTTACGAGCAGTACTTC.